Listed below are T cell receptor beta chains from one sample, sequenced in a study of PD-L1 blockade in urothelial cancer. Using immunoSEQ multiplex PCR, the repertoire was profiled, and TCRdb retains in-frame clones only, with some absent. The sample records fewer than 100,000 clones, around four fifths being singletons. This specimen consisted of PBMCs, obtained around atezolizumab (anti-PD-L1) treatment. The receptors shown here come from a man aged 35 to 55 with urothelial cancer. The CDR3 runs from the conserved cysteine through the conserved F or W. Fields, in order: J gene, clone size, D gene, V gene, CDR3 protein, CDR3 DNA. The D gene is left open where the match is weak. The size entry is marked missing in some rows and otherwise reads once, few, many or a size class.

J: TRBJ2-1; size: -; D: TRBD2; V: TRBV6-5; CDR3: CASSYDREGRNEQFF; DNA: TGTGCCAGCAGTTACGACCGGGAGGGCCGTAATGAGCAGTTCTTC
J: TRBJ2-3; size: -; D: -; V: TRBV9; CDR3: CASSVARATDTQYF; DNA: TGTGCCAGCAGCGTAGCTCGAGCAACAGATACGCAGTATTTT
J: TRBJ1-1; size: -; D: -; V: TRBV6-1; CDR3: CASTSGVLNTEAFF; DNA: TGTGCCAGCACCTCAGGGGTCCTGAACACTGAAGCTTTCTTT
J: TRBJ2-1; size: once; D: -; V: TRBV18; CDR3: CASIEGRSYNEQFF; DNA: TGTGCCAGCATAGAGGGTCGGTCCTACAATGAGCAGTTCTTC
J: TRBJ2-7; size: few; D: -; V: TRBV10-1; CDR3: CASSVAEHEQYF; DNA: TGCGCCAGCAGTGTAGCAGAGCACGAGCAGTACTTC
J: TRBJ1-2; size: -; D: TRBD1; V: TRBV19; CDR3: CASTPNRQGKLANYGYTF; DNA: TGTGCCAGTACCCCAAATAGACAGGGGAAGCTGGCTAACTATGGCTACACCTTC
J: TRBJ2-5; size: -; D: -; V: TRBV19; CDR3: CASSIRGSETQYF; DNA: TGTGCCAGTAGTATAAGGGGGTCTGAGACCCAGTACTTC
J: TRBJ2-5; size: -; D: TRBD1; V: TRBV6-5; CDR3: CASRRGTGGPTQYF; DNA: TGTGCCAGCAGGCGGGGGACAGGGGGCCCGACCCAGTACTTC
J: TRBJ1-5; size: -; D: -; V: TRBV7-9; CDR3: CASSLSVGGPQHF; DNA: TGTGCCAGCAGCTTATCGGTCGGGGGACCCCAGCATTTT
J: TRBJ2-2; size: -; D: -; V: TRBV4-2; CDR3: CASSHRVVIADLTGELFF; DNA: TGTGCCAGCAGCCATAGAGTGGTAATAGCGGACCTCACCGGGGAGCTGTTTTTT
J: TRBJ1-1; size: -; D: -; V: TRBV5-1; CDR3: CASSYFRVMNTEAFF; DNA: TGCGCCAGCAGCTACTTCAGGGTCATGAACACTGAAGCTTTCTTT
J: TRBJ2-3; size: -; D: TRBD2; V: TRBV5-1; CDR3: CASSLKASGWSKDTQYF; DNA: TGCGCCAGCAGCTTGAAGGCTAGCGGGTGGAGTAAAGATACGCAGTATTTT
J: TRBJ1-2; size: -; D: -; V: TRBV5-4; CDR3: CASSVARLNYGYTF; DNA: TGTGCCAGCAGCGTAGCCAGACTTAACTATGGCTACACCTTC
J: TRBJ1-2; size: -; D: -; V: TRBV5-4; CDR3: CASSTPDGIYGYTF; DNA: TGTGCCAGCAGCACACCTGACGGGATCTATGGCTACACCTTC
J: TRBJ2-7; size: -; D: -; V: TRBV28; CDR3: CASSLFGGRRDEQYF; DNA: TGTGCCAGCAGTTTATTTGGGGGCCGGCGGGACGAGCAGTACTTC
J: TRBJ2-1; size: once; D: TRBD2; V: TRBV5-6; CDR3: CAGSDSASGEQFF; DNA: TGTGCCGGCAGCGATTCGGCTAGCGGTGAGCAGTTCTTC
J: TRBJ1-1; size: -; D: -; V: TRBV6-5; CDR3: CASSRIMNTEAFF; DNA: TGTGCCAGCAGCAGGATCATGAACACTGAAGCTTTCTTT
J: TRBJ1-4; size: -; D: -; V: TRBV18; CDR3: CATAVGVNEKLFF; DNA: TGTGCCACCGCGGTCGGGGTTAATGAAAAACTGTTTTTT
J: TRBJ1-2; size: -; D: -; V: TRBV10-2; CDR3: CASTVLGTEGGYTF; DNA: TGCGCCAGCACGGTTTTGGGAACCGAGGGTGGCTACACCTTC
J: TRBJ1-1; size: -; D: -; V: TRBV6-5; CDR3: CASISGGLEAFF; DNA: TGTGCCAGCATCTCTGGGGGGTTGGAAGCTTTCTTT
J: TRBJ2-5; size: -; D: TRBD2; V: TRBV28; CDR3: CASSLRGAGGQTQYF; DNA: TGTGCCAGCAGTTTGCGGGGCGCGGGGGGACAGACCCAGTACTTC
J: TRBJ1-4; size: -; D: -; V: TRBV28; CDR3: CASSLDRGIEKLFF; DNA: TGTGCCAGCAGTTTGGACAGAGGAATTGAAAAACTGTTTTTT
J: TRBJ2-1; size: -; D: TRBD2; V: TRBV19; CDR3: CASSPTSVGTNEQFF; DNA: TGTGCCAGTAGCCCTACTAGCGTGGGGACCAATGAGCAGTTCTTC
J: TRBJ1-3; size: -; D: -; V: TRBV30; CDR3: CAWGQFSGNTIYF; DNA: TGTGCCTGGGGACAGTTCTCTGGAAACACCATATATTTT
J: TRBJ2-1; size: -; D: -; V: TRBV28; CDR3: CASSVPVNEQFF; DNA: TGTGCCAGCAGTGTACCGGTCAATGAGCAGTTCTTC
J: TRBJ1-5; size: -; D: TRBD1; V: TRBV28; CDR3: CAATGASQPQHF; DNA: TGTGCCGCGACAGGGGCCAGTCAGCCCCAGCATTTT
J: TRBJ2-1; size: -; D: TRBD2; V: TRBV15; CDR3: CATSSTAGSGSNEQFF; DNA: TGTGCCACCAGCTCCACCGCCGGTAGCGGGAGCAATGAGCAGTTCTTC
J: TRBJ1-3; size: few; D: -; V: TRBV19; CDR3: CASSIRGTGNTIYF; DNA: TGTGCCAGTAGTATCCGGGGTACCGGAAACACCATATATTTT
J: TRBJ2-5; size: -; D: TRBD2; V: TRBV28; CDR3: CASSSVTSGRSETQYF; DNA: TGTGCCAGCAGTTCCGTGACTAGCGGGAGATCTGAGACCCAGTACTTC
J: TRBJ2-5; size: -; D: TRBD1; V: TRBV27; CDR3: CASSLGQGARETQYF; DNA: TGTGCCAGCAGTTTGGGACAGGGGGCGCGAGAGACCCAGTACTTC
J: TRBJ1-1; size: once; D: -; V: TRBV29-1; CDR3: CSVKGVQGVLISNTEAFF; DNA: TGCAGCGTTAAGGGGGTACAAGGCGTACTGATATCAAACACTGAAGCTTTCTTT
J: TRBJ2-3; size: few; D: TRBD1; V: TRBV6-6; CDR3: CASSRSGTALDTQYF; DNA: TGTGCCAGCAGCCGCTCCGGGACAGCCTTAGATACGCAGTATTTT
J: TRBJ2-5; size: -; D: TRBD1; V: TRBV9; CDR3: CASSVAVRGTDETQYF; DNA: TGTGCCAGCAGCGTAGCCGTCAGGGGGACCGATGAGACCCAGTACTTC
J: TRBJ1-1; size: -; D: -; V: TRBV30; CDR3: CAWSVQSGKAFF; DNA: TGTGCCTGGAGTGTACAATCAGGAAAAGCTTTCTTT
J: TRBJ1-5; size: once; D: TRBD1; V: TRBV28; CDR3: CASSDRGRNQPQHF; DNA: TGTGCCAGCAGTGACAGGGGGCGGAATCAGCCCCAGCATTTT
J: TRBJ2-7; size: -; D: TRBD1; V: TRBV9; CDR3: CASSRTGEVWEQYF; DNA: TGTGCCAGCAGCCGGACAGGGGAAGTGTGGGAGCAGTACTTC
J: TRBJ1-2; size: -; D: -; V: TRBV5-6; CDR3: CASSSGLSPSDYGYTF; DNA: TGTGCCAGCAGCTCGGGTCTGAGTCCCTCTGACTATGGCTACACCTTC
J: TRBJ1-2; size: -; D: -; V: TRBV5-1; CDR3: CASSLDGPRQGYGYTF; DNA: TGCGCCAGCAGCTTGGATGGTCCCCGGCAGGGCTATGGCTACACCTTC
J: TRBJ2-7; size: -; D: TRBD2; V: TRBV19; CDR3: CASSSRGDPQYF; DNA: TGTGCCAGTAGTTCCCGGGGGGACCCCCAGTACTTC
J: TRBJ2-4; size: -; D: -; V: TRBV11-2; CDR3: CASRDTSKNIQYF; DNA: TGTGCTAGCAGGGACACCTCAAAAAACATTCAGTACTTC
J: TRBJ2-3; size: -; D: TRBD2; V: TRBV11-2; CDR3: CASSPRNSGSTDTQYF; DNA: TGTGCCAGCAGCCCCCGGAATAGCGGGAGCACAGATACGCAGTATTTT
J: TRBJ2-1; size: -; D: -; V: TRBV4-2; CDR3: CASSPGSTDEQFF; DNA: TGTGCCAGCTCACCCGGGAGTACTGATGAGCAGTTCTTC
J: TRBJ2-2; size: -; D: -; V: TRBV11-1; CDR3: CASSYGGTGELFF; DNA: TGTGCCAGCAGCTACGGGGGCACCGGGGAGCTGTTTTTT